This T cell receptor beta chain was identified in a study of CD8+ T cells in alopecia areata. Reverse transcription of extracted RNA yielded cDNA, which provided the sequencing template. Profiled with immunoSEQ multiplex PCR; TCRdb holds only in-frame clones, not every one. Of about 130,000 clones in the sample, 58% were seen once. Trimming stripped 5 bases from V and 2 bases from J, with 14 bases between. The CDR3 extends over 15 amino acids. Germline CDR1 reads SGHAT; CDR2 reads FQDESV (reference sequence). This clone turned up a few times. The chain is built from TRBV11-1 and TRBJ2-3; D is perhaps TRBD2 (6 bases). The clonotype comes from a human donor with alopecia areata. Source: CD4+ T cells sorted from blood, taken at week 0. Here the CDR3 DNA reads TGTGCCAGCAGCGCGTTCCGGGGGATCACAGATACGCAGTATTTT. It encodes CASSAFRGITDTQYF. Combining the CDR3 with reference TRBV11-1 and TRBJ2-3 gives the whole variable domain EAEVAQSPRYKITEKSQAVAFWCDPISGHATLYWYRQILGQGPELLVQFQDESVVDDSQLPKDRFSAERLKGVDSTLKIQPAELGDSAMYLCASSAFRGITDTQYFGPGTRLTVL.